The entry below gives a single TCR beta chain sequence along with its context. With 4 bases clipped from V and 3 bases from J, the junction kept 8 bases outside the gene matches. The CDR3 runs 14 residues. Per germline, CDR1 GTSNPN and CDR2 SVGIG (reference sequence). Repertoires were generated with immunoSEQ multiplex PCR, while TCRdb's copy carries only in-frame clones and drops some. The sample lists roughly 250,000 clones; roughly 88% were seen once. This record comes from a study of blood T cell repertoires in COVID-19. This chain links TRBV30 with TRBJ1-2; TRBD1 matches at 7 bases. The specimen sequenced was PBMCs or T cells enriched from blood (not recorded which). The origin of this receptor is a woman aged 40 to 50 with acute COVID-19. In DNA form, the CDR3 reads TGTGCCTGGACCACTGGCAGGGGGGACTATGGCTACACCTTC. Translated, it gives CAWTTGRGDYGYTF.